This TCR beta chain comes out of a study of blood T cell repertoires in COVID-19. Study-wide context: The origin of the acute and convalescent COVID-19 samples was the United States, Italy and Spain. In each case, the material was cDNA or gDNA derived from T cells, B-cell-depleted T cells, or PBMCs.

Germline V gives CDR1 LNHDA, CDR2 SQIVND (reference sequence). Trimming removed 5 bases at V and 8 bases at J, with 16 bases between. The CDR3 has 13 amino acids. The authors' processing: Reference gene primers were amplified, and this amplification served to estimate nucleated cell counts. Sequencing used immunoSEQ multiplex PCR; TCRdb keeps in-frame clones, though not all of them. For V, J and clone size, that table is used; D and trimming come from the DNA. The repertoire consists of about 250,000 clones, with roughly 84% occurring once and the leading ten covering around 2%. The receptor's source is a middle-aged woman who had recovered from COVID-19. The chain links TRBV19 to TRBJ2-7; D possibly corresponds to TRBD1 (5 bases). The sequenced material came from peripheral blood. The CDR3 DNA reads as TGTGCCAGTAGTGTCTCCCTCAGGGATAAGCAGTACTTC. This encodes CASSVSLRDKQYF.